A single TCR beta chain is shown here with its context. There is no known antigen for this receptor. Base qualities are not at hand, and no much larger clone is one base apart. The CDR3 runs 14 residues from the cysteine to the phenylalanine. This entry keeps only the CDR3 DNA: 42 bases, framed from base 1. As encoded in the germline V gene, CDR1 is SGHRS while CDR2 is YFSETQ. V is cut by 1 base and J by 4 bases, and the space between the germline ends is 11 bases. This sample was taken from a study of blood T cells in healthy people across ages (dated by TCRdb to the mid-2010s). For the study in its entirety: Template switching captured roughly one uniquely barcoded TCR beta cDNA molecule per two T cells in model experiments. Age-related changes in TCR beta repertoire diversity were measured in the study by deep sequencing normalized with unique cDNA molecular identifiers. The donors were split into four age groups: young (average about 16 years), middle-aged (39), aged (over 55) and long-lived (82). To avoid experimental bias, donors of different ages were spread randomly across the sequencing lanes. Two additional independent replicas of 1 million unique cDNA reads from the same blood draw were analyzed for two donors (one aged 18 to 30 and one aged 80 or older). On the study overall, not on this receptor specifically: Because donor CMV infection status was unknown, age-related changes in expanded clonotypes were potentially confounded. Since profiling was done on bulk unsorted PBMCs, naive and antigen-experienced compartments could not be conclusively compared. Estimates of total diversity from one million sequenced T cells were regarded as lower bounds and underestimates. The long-lived group showed more naive CD4+ T cells, fewer expanded clones and increased TCR diversity than the aged group, suggesting age selection. Observed TCR beta diversity correlated strongly with the percentage of naive T cells measured by flow cytometry. Observed TCR beta diversity per million T cells fell roughly linearly with age, and a significant reduction was already apparent by age approximately 41.

The donors were some 36 Caucasian individuals from Russia, aged roughly 6 to 100 years, who were systemically healthy. Each donor gave around 9.8 milliliters of peripheral blood, collected into EDTA-treated Vacutainer tubes. Ficoll-Paque density-gradient centrifugation was used to isolate PBMCs, with at least 6.5 million per sample. Total RNA, at least 6 micrograms per sample, was extracted from PBMCs with Trizol reagent. The percentages of naive CD45RAhigh/CD27high T cells were determined by flow cytometry on a PBMC aliquot from every donor. The library was produced with 5' RACE. TCRdb records Illumina HiSeq 2500 as the sequencer. A second roughly 6 to 11 cycle PCR used a sample-barcoded 5' primer and a J-beta primer mix. Each TCR beta cDNA molecule received a unique molecular identifier from a template-switch 5' adaptor carrying 12 random nucleotides. Each sample yielded at least 2.5 million CDR3-containing paired-end reads. First-strand cDNA synthesis was performed from all RNA using the Mint cDNA synthesis kit, with priming by a TRBC-specific oligonucleotide. Following uracil-DNA glycosylase treatment, a first 18-cycle PCR with universal primers M1SS and BC2_uni_R was performed on all cDNA. From the authors' description of their analysis: For normalization, 1 million high-quality reads, each with a distinct molecular identifier, were randomly selected from each sample. Reads sharing molecular identifiers were discarded rather than binned into consensus sequences. MiTCR, run with a Q25 quality threshold and the strictest error-elimination algorithm, handled CDR3 identification, clonotype clustering and error correction. A nonparametric unseen species model with Euler transformation was used to estimate a lower bound on total TCR beta diversity. TCRdb reprocessed the public reads (quality trimming at Q25 with fastp, clone calling with MiXCR) and kept in-frame beta chains. All rows with the same CDR3 protein become a single entry with the most common DNA and genes. The V and J calls were not made by the authors but by TCRdb's processing. This sample has 1 million to 1.2 million distinct CDR3 sequences in its table, and 30% to 40% of those were observed once. In total, the top ten clones hold less than 15% of the sample.

Material: blood. The sequence was obtained from a man between 18 and 35 years old in good health. The V and J genes are TRBV5-1 and TRBJ1-2; TRBD1 is a possible D gene, resting on 6 matching bases. The CDR3 region reads CASSLSGTIYGYTF. The DNA sequence follows: TGCGCCAGCAGCTTGTCCGGGACAATCTATGGCTACACCTTC. Outside the CDR3, residues come from the reference TRBV5-1 and TRBJ1-2 proteins, so the full variable domain is: KAGVTQTPRYLIKTRGQQVTLSCSPISGHRSVSWYQQTPGQGLQFLFEYFSETQRNKGNFPGRFSGRQFSNSRSEMNVSTLELGDSALYLCASSLSGTIYGYTFGSGTRLTVV.